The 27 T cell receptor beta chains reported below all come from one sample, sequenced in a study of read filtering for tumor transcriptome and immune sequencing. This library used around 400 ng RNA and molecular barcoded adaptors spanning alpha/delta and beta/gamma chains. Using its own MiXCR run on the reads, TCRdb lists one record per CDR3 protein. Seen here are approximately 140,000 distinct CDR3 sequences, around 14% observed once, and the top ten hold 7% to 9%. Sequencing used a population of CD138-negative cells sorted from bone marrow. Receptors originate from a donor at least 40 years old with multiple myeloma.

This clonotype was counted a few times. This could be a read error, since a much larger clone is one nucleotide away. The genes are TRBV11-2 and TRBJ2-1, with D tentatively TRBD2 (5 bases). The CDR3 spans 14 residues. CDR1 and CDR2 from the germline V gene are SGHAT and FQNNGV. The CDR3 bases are TGTGCCAGCAGCTTAGCGGGGTTCTACAATGAGCAGCTCTTC. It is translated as CASSLAGFYNEQLF. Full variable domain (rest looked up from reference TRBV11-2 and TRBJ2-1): EAGVAQSPRYKIIEKRQSVAFWCNPISGHATLYWYQQILGQGPKLLIQFQNNGVVDDSQLPKDRFSAERLKGVDSTLKIQPAKLEDSAVYLCASSLAGFYNEQLFGPGTRLTVL.

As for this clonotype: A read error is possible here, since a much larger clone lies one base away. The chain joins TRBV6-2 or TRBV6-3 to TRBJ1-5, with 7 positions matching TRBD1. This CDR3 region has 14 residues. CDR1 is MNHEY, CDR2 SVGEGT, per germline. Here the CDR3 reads CASSSDRDNRPQHF. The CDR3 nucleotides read TGTGCCAGCAGTTCTGACAGGGACAATCGGCCCCAGCATTTT.

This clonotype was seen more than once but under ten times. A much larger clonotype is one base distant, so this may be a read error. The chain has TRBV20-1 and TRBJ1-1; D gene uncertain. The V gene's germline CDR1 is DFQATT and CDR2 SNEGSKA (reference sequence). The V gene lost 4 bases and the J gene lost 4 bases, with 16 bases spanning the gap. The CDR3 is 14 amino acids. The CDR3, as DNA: TGCAGTGCTAACATAGGAAGGGTCAGCACTGAAGCTTTCTTT. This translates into CSANIGRVSTEAFF.

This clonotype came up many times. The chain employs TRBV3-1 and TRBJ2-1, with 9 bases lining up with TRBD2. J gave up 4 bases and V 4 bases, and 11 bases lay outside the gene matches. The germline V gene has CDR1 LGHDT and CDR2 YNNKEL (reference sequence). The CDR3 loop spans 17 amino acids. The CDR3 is CASSPQSLAGTYNEQFF. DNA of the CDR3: TGTGCCAGCAGCCCACAGTCTCTAGCGGGGACATACAATGAGCAGTTCTTC.

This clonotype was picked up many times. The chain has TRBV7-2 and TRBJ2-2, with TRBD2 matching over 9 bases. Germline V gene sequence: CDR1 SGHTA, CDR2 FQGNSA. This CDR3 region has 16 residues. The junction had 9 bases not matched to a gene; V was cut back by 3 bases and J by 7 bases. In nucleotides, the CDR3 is TGTGCCAGCAGCTTCGGCGGGAGGGCCTTTAACGGGGAGCTGTTTTTT. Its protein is CASSFGGRAFNGELFF.

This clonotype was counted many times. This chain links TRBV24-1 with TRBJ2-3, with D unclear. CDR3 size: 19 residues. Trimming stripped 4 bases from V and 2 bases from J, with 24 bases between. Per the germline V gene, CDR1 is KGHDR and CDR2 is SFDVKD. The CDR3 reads CATSDRTPRFRADTDTQYF. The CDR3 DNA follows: TGTGCCACCAGTGACCGTACCCCCCGGTTTCGTGCCGACACAGATACGCAGTATTTT.

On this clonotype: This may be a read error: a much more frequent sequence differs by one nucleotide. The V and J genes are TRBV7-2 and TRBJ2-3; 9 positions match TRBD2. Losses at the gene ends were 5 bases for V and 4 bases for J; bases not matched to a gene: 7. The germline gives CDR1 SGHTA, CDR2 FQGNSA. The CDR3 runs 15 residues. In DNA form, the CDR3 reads TGTGCCAGCAGCCCTAGCGGGATCCCCCCAGATACGCAGTATTTT. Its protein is CASSPSGIPPDTQYF.

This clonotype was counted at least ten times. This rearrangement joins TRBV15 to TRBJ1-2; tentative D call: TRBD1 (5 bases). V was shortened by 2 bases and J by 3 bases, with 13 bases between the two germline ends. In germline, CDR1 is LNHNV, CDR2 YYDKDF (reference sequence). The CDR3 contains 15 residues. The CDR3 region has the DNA TGTGCCACCAGCAGACCGCAAGGGGCCGACTATGGCTACACCTTC. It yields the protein CATSRPQGADYGYTF.

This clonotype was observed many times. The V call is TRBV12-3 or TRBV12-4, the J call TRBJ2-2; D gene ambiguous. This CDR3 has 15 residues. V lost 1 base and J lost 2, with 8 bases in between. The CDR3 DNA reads TGTGCCAGCAGTTTAGGGCCTTTTAACACCGGGGAGCTGTTTTTT. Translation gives CASSLGPFNTGELFF.

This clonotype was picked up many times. The CDR3 loop is CASSDSSYSPLHF. The CDR3 DNA is TGTGCCAGCAGTGACAGCTCGTACTCACCCCTCCACTTT. The J gene is TRBJ1-6, the V gene TRBV6-1; no reliable D call. The CDR3 sequence is 13 residues long. Germline assignment: CDR1 MNHNS and CDR2 SASEGT. Trimming removed 3 bases from V and 10 bases from J, with 10 bases in between.

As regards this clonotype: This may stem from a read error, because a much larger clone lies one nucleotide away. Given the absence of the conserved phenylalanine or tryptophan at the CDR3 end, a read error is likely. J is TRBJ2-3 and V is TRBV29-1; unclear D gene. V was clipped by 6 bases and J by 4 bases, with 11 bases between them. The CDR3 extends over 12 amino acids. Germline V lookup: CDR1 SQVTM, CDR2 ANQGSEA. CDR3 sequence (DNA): TGCAGCGTAGCCACTACCGCAGATACGCAGTATTTG. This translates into CSVATTADTQYL.

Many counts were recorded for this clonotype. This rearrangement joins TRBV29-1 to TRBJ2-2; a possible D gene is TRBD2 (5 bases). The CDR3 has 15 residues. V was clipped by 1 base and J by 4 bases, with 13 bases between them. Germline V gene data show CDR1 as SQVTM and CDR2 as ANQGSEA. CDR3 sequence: CSVEVAEGPTGELFF. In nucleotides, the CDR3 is TGCAGCGTTGAAGTTGCCGAGGGCCCCACCGGGGAGCTGTTTTTT.

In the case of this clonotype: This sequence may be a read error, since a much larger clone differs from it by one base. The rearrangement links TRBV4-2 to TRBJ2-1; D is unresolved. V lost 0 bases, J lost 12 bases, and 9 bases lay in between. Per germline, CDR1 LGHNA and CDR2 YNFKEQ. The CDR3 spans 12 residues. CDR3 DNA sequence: TGTGCCAGCAGCCAAGAACCTCCCCGGCAGTTCTTC. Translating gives CASSQEPPRQFF.

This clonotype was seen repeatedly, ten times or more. The CDR3 here is CASSLTVPGLAGGEQYF. In nucleotides, the CDR3 is TGTGCCAGCAGCCTTACTGTTCCGGGACTAGCGGGAGGTGAGCAGTACTTC. V and J are TRBV14 and TRBJ2-7; 15 nucleotides match TRBD2. CDR3 length equals 17 residues. The J segment lost 7 bases and the V segment lost 4 bases, leaving 11 bases of the junction unmatched. Germline CDR1 reads SGHDN; CDR2 reads FVKESK.

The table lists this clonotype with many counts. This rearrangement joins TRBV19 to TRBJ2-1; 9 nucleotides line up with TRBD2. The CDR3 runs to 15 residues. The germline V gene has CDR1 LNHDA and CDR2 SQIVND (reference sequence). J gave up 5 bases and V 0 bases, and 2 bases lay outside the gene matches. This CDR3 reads CASSIETSGDNEQFF. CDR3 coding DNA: TGTGCCAGTAGTATAGAGACTAGCGGAGACAATGAGCAGTTCTTC.

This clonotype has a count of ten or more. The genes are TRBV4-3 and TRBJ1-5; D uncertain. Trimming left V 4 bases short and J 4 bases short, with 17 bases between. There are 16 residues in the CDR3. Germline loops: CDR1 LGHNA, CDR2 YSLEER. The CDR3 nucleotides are TGCGCCAGCAGCCCAGACTCCGTAAGGGAGAATCAGCCCCAGCATTTT. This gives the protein CASSPDSVRENQPQHF.

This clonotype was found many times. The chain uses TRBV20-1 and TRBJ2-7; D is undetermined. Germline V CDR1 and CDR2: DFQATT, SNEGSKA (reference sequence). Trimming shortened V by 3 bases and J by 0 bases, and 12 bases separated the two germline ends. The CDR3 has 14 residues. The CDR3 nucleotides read TGCAGTGCTAGGGGCCCACGGGCCTCCTACGAGCAGTACTTC. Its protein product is CSARGPRASYEQYF.

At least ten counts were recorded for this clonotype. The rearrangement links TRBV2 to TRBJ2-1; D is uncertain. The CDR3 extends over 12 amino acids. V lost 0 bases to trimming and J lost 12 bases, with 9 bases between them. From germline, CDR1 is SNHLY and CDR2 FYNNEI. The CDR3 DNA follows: TGTGCCAGCAGTGAAGCGCTTAGGTGGCAGTTCTTC. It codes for CASSEALRWQFF.

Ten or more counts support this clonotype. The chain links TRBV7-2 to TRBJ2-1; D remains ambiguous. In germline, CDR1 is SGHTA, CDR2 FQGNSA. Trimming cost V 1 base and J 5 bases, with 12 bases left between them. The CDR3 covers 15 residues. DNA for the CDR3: TGTGCCAGCAGCTTAGTCGGCCGAGCCCACAATGAGCAGTTCTTC. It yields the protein CASSLVGRAHNEQFF.

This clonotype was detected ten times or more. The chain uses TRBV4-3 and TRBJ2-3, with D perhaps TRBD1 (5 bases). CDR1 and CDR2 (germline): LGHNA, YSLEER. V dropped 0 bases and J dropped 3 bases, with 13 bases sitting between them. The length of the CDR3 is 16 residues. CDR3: CASSQESPGATDTQYF. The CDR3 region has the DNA TGCGCCAGCAGCCAAGAATCGCCTGGGGCTACAGATACGCAGTATTTT.

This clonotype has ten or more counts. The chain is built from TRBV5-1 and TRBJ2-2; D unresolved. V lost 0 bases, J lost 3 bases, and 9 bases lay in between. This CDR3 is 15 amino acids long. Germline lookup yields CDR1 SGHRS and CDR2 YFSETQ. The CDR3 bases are TGCGCCAGCAGCTTGGCAGGATTCGACACCGGGGAGCTGTTTTTT. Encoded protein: CASSLAGFDTGELFF.

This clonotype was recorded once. In DNA, the CDR3 is TGTGCCAGCAGTCTTACGTTGGGACTGGCTGGAAACACCATATATTTT. This codes for CASSLTLGLAGNTIYF. This chain joins TRBV11-2 and TRBJ1-3; tentatively, D is TRBD1 (5 bases). The V end was cut by 6 bases, the J end by 2 bases, with 17 bases between. Looked up from germline, CDR1 is SGHAT and CDR2 is FQNNGV. The CDR3 has 16 amino acids.

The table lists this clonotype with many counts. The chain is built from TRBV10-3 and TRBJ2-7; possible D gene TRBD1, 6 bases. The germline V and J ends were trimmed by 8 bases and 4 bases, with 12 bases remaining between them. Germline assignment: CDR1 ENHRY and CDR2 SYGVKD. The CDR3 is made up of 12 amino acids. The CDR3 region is CAIARTVYEQYF. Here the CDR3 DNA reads TGTGCCATCGCACGGACAGTGTACGAGCAGTACTTC.

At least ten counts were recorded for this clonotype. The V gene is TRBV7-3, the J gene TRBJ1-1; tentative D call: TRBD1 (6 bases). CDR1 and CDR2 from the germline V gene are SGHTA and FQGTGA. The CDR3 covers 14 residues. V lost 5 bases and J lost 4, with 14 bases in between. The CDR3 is CASSIQGPRTEAFF. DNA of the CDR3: TGTGCCAGCAGCATACAGGGACCTCGCACTGAAGCTTTCTTT. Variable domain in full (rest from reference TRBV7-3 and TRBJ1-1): GAGVSQTPSNKVTEKGKYVELRCDPISGHTALYWYRQSLGQGPEFLIYFQGTGAADDSGLPNDRFFAVRPEGSVSTLKIQRTERGDSAVYLCASSIQGPRTEAFFGQGTRLTVV.

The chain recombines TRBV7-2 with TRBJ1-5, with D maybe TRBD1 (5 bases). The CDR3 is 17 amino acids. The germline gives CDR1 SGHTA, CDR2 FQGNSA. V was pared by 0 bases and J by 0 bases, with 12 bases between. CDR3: CASSLAVGGVSNQPQHF. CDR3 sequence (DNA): TGTGCCAGCAGCTTAGCCGTTGGAGGGGTTAGCAATCAGCCCCAGCATTTT.

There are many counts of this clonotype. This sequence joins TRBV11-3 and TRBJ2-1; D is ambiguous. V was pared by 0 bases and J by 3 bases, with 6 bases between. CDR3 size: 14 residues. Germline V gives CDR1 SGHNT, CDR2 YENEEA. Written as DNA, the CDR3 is TGTGCCAGCAGCTTAGACTCCCTCTACAATGAGCAGTTCTTC. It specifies CASSLDSLYNEQFF. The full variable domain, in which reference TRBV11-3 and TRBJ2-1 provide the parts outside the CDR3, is EAGVVQSPRYKIIEKKQPVAFWCNPISGHNTLYWYLQNLGQGPELLIRYENEEAVDDSQLPKDRFSAERLKGVDSTLKIQPAELGDSAVYLCASSLDSLYNEQFFGPGTRLTVL.

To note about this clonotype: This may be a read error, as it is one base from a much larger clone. CDR3 amino acids: CASSGLAGGSPSTDAQYF. CDR3 in DNA: TGTGCCAGCAGTGGGCTAGCGGGAGGGTCCCCTAGCACAGATGCGCAGTATTTT. The V call is TRBV2, the J call TRBJ2-3; 12 nucleotides line up with TRBD2. This CDR3 is 18 amino acids long. Germline CDR1 is SNHLY and CDR2 is FYNNEI.